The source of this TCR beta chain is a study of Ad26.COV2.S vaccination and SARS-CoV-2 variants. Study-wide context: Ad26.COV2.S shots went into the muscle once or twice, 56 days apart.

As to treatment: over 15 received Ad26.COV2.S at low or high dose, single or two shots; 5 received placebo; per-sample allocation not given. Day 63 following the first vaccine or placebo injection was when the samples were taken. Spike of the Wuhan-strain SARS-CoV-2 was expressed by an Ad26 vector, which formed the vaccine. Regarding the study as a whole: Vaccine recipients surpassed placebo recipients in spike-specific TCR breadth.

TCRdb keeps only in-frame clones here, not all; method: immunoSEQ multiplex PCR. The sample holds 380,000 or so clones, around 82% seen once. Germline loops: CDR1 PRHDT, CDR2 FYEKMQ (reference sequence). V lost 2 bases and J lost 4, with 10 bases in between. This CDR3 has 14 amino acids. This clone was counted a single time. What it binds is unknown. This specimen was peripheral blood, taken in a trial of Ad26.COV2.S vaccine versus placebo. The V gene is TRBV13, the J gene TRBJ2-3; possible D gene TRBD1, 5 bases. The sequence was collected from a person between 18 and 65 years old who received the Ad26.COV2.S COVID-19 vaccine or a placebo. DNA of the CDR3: TGTGCCAGCAGCTTAAGGGAAGGGGCAGATACGCAGTATTTT. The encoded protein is CASSLREGADTQYF.